This TCR beta chain appears in the sequencing data of a study of early T cells in non-severe SARS-CoV-2 infection. Overall study: Chains stayed unpaired after sequencing of bulk RNA from unsorted whole blood.

The CDR3 consists of 16 residues. V shed 4 bases, J shed 1 base, and the junction held 5 bases outside the gene matches. Per the germline V gene, CDR1 is KGHSH and CDR2 is LQKENI. The table lists this clonotype with a few counts. TCRdb analysed the 5' RACE reads with MiXCR anew, one entry per CDR3 protein. This sample has 45,000 to 60,000 distinct CDR3 sequences, with more than 7% found just once. Sequencing input: whole blood. This TCR derives from an adult who was a healthcare worker with PCR-confirmed SARS-CoV-2 infection or an uninfected control (not recorded which). The J gene is TRBJ2-2, the V gene TRBV18; 8 positions agree with TRBD1. CDR3 nucleotide sequence: TGTGCCAGCTCACGCTCCGGGACAGGGAACACCGGGGAGCTGTTTTTT. Protein: CASSRSGTGNTGELFF. Together with reference TRBV18 and TRBJ2-2, the CDR3 gives the full variable domain: NAGVMQNPRHLVRRRGQEARLRCSPMKGHSHVYWYRQLPEEGLKFMVYLQKENIIDESGMPKERFSAEFPKEGPSILRIQQVVRGDSAAYFCASSRSGTGNTGELFFGEGSRLTVL.